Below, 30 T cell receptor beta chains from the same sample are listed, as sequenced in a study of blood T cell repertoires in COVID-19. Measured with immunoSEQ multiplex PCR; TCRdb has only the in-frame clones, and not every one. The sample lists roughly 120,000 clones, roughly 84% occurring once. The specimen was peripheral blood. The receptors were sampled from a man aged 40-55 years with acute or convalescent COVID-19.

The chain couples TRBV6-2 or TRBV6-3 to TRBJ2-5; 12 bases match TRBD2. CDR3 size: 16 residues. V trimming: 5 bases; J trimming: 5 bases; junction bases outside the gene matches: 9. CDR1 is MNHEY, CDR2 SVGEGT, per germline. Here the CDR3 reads CASSPRLAGAGETQYF. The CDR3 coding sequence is TGTGCCAGCAGTCCCAGACTAGCGGGGGCGGGGGAGACCCAGTACTTC.

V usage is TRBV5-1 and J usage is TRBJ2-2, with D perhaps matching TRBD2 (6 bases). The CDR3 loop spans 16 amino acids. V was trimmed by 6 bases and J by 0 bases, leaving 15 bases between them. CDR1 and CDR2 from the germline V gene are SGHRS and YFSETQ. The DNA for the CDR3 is TGCGCCAGCACCACTTGGCGGGGCGCGAACACCGGGGAGCTGTTTTTT. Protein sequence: CASTTWRGANTGELFF.

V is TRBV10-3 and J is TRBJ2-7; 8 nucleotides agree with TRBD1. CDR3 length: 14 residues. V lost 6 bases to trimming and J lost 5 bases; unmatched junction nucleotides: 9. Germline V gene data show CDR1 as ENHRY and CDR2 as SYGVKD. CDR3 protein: CAIRTGQGSDEQYF. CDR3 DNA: TGTGCCATCAGGACTGGACAGGGTTCCGACGAGCAGTACTTC.

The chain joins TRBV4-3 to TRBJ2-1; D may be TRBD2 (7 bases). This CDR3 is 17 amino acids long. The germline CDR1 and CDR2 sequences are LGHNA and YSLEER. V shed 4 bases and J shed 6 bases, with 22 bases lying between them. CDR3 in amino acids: CASSRSWGGASFNEQFF. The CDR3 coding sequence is TGCGCCAGCAGCCGATCCTGGGGGGGGGCCTCTTTCAATGAGCAGTTCTTC.

The CDR3 spells CASSAQTGEVSGYTF. The CDR3 DNA sequence: TGTGCCAGCAGTGCCCAGACAGGGGAGGTATCTGGCTACACCTTC. This sequence joins TRBV2 and TRBJ1-2; 8 nucleotides align to TRBD1. The CDR3 sequence is 15 residues long. CDR1 is SNHLY and CDR2 is FYNNEI in the germline V gene. V lost 4 bases to trimming and J lost 7 bases; unmatched junction nucleotides: 11.

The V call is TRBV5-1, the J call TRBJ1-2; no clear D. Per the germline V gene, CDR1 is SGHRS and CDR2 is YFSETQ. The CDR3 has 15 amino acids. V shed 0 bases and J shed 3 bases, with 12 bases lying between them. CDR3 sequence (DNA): TGCGCCAGCAGCTTGGGTGCAGGATCGGACTATGGCTACACCTTC. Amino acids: CASSLGAGSDYGYTF.

CDR3 protein: CASTPGGTYTEAFF. CDR3 sequence (DNA): TGTGCCAGTACTCCAGGGGGCACGTACACTGAAGCTTTCTTT. The chain recombines TRBV19 with TRBJ1-1; 8 nucleotides agree with TRBD1. The CDR3 has 14 amino acids. Germline assignment: CDR1 LNHDA and CDR2 SQIVND (reference sequence). The V segment lost 7 bases and the J segment 3 bases; nucleotides outside the gene matches: 7.

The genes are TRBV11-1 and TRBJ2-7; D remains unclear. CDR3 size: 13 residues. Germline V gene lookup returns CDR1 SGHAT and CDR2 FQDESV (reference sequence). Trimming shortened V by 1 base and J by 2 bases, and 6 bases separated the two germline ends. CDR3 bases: TGTGCCAGCAGCTTAGTCTCGGCCTACGAGCAGTACTTC. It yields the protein CASSLVSAYEQYF.

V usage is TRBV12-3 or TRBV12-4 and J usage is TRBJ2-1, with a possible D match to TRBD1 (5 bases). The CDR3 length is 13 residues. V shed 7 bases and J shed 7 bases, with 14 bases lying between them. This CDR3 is CASTNYRQNEQFF. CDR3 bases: TGTGCCAGCACCAATTACAGACAGAATGAGCAGTTCTTC.

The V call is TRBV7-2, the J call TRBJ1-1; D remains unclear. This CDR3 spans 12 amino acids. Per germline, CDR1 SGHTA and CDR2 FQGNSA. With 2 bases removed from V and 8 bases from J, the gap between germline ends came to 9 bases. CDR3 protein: CASSLIEVEAFF. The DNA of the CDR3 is TGTGCCAGCAGCTTAATAGAGGTAGAAGCTTTCTTT.

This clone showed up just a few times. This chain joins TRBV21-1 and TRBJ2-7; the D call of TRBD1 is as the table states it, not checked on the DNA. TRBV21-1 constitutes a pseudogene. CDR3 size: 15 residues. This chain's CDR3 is CASSKRGQGAHEQYF. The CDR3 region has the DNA TGTGCCAGCAGCAAGCGGGGGCAGGGGGCGCACGAGCAGTACTTC.

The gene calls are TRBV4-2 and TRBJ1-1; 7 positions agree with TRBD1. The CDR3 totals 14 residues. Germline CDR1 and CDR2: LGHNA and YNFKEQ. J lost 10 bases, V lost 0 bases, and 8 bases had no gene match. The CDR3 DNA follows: TGTGCCAGCAGCCAAGATGATCAGGGGGTGGTAGCTTTCTTT. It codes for CASSQDDQGVVAFF.

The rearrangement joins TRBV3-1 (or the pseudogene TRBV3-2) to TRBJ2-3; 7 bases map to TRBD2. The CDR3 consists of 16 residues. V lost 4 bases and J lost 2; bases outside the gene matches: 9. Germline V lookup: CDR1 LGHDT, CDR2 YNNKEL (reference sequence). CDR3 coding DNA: TGTGCCAGCAGCCTTGGCGGACTAGTCCCCACAGATACGCAGTATTTT. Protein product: CASSLGGLVPTDTQYF.

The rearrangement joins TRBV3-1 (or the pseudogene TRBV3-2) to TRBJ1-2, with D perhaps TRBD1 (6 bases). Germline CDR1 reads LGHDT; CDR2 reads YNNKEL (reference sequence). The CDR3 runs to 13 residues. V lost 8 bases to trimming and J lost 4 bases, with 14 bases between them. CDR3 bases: TGTGCCAGCGAGGCGGGGGGCGGCTATGGCTACACCTTC. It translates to CASEAGGGYGYTF.

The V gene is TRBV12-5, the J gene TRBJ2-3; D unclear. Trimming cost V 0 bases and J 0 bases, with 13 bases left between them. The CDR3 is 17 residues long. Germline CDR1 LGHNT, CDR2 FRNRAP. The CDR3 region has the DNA TGTGCTAGTGGTTTGGTACTCGGGTACCGCAGCACAGATACGCAGTATTTT. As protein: CASGLVLGYRSTDTQYF.

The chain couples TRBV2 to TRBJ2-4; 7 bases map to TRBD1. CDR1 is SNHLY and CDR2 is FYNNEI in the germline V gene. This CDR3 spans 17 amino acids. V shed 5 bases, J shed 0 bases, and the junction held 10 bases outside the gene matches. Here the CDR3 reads CASSHHLDRLAKNIQYF. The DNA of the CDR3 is TGTGCCAGCAGTCACCACTTGGACAGGCTAGCCAAAAACATTCAGTACTTC.

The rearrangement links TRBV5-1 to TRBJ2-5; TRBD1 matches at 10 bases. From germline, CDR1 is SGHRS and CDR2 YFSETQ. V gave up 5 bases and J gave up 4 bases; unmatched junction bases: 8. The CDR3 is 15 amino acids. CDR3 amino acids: CASRPGQGLSETQYF. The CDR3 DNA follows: TGCGCCAGCAGACCGGGACAGGGGCTATCAGAGACCCAGTACTTC.

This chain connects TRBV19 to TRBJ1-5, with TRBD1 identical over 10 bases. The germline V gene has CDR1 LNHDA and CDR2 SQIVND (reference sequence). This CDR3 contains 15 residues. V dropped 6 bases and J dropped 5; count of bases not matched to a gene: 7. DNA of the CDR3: TGTGCCAGTAGCTGGGACAGGGGCCCTCATCAGCCCCAGCATTTT. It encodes CASSWDRGPHQPQHF.

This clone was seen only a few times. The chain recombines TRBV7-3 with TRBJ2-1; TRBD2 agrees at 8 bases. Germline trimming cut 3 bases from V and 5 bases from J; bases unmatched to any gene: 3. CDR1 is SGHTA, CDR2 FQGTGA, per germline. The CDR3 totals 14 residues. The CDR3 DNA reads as TGTGCCAGCAGCTTCATCGGGGGGGACAATGAGCAGTTCTTC. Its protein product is CASSFIGGDNEQFF.

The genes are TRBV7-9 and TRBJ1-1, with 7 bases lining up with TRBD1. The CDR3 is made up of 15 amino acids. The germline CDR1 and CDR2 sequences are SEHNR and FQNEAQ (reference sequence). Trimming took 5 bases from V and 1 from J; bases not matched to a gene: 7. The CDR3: CASSIRQGGNTEAFF. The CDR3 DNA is TGTGCCAGCAGCATCCGACAGGGAGGGAACACTGAAGCTTTCTTT.

CDR3 nucleotide sequence: TGTGCCAGCAGCTTACAGGGGCCGACTGGAAACACCATATATTTT. The encoded protein is CASSLQGPTGNTIYF. The gene calls are TRBV5-8 and TRBJ1-3; 7 bases are a match to TRBD1. Germline CDR1 is SGHTS and CDR2 is YDEGEE. The CDR3 is made up of 15 amino acids. Germline trimming cut 2 bases from V and 2 bases from J; bases unmatched to any gene: 4.

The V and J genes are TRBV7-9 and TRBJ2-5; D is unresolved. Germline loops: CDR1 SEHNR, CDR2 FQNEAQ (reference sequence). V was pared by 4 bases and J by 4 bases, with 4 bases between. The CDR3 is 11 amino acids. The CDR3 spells CASSWAETQYF. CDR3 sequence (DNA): TGTGCCAGCAGCTGGGCAGAGACCCAGTACTTC. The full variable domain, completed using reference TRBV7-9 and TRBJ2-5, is DTGVSQNPRHKITKRGQNVTFRCDPISEHNRLYWYRQTLGQGPEFLTYFQNEAQLEKSRLLSDRFSAERPKGSFSTLEIQRTEQGDSAMYLCASSWAETQYFGPGTRLLVL.

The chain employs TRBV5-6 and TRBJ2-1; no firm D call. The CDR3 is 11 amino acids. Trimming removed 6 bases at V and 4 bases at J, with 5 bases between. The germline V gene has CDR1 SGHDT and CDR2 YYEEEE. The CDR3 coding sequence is TGTGCCAGCATCAGATACAATGAGCAGTTCTTC. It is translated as CASIRYNEQFF.

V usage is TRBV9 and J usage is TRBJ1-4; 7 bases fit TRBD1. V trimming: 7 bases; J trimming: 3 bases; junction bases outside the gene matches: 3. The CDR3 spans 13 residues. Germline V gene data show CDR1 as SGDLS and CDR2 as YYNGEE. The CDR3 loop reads CASGTASNEKLFF. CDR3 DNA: TGTGCCAGCGGGACAGCCTCTAATGAAAAACTGTTTTTT.

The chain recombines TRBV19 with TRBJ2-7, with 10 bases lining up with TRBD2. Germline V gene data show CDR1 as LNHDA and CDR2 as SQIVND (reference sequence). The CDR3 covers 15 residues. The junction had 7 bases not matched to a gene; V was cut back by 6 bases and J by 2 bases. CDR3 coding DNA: TGTGCCAGTAGCTCTCAACTAGCGGGAACCTACGAGCAGTACTTC. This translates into CASSSQLAGTYEQYF.

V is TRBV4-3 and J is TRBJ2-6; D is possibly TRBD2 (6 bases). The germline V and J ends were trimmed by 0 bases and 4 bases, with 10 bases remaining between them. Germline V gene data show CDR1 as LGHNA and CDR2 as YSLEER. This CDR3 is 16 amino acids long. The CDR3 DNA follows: TGCGCCAGCAGCCAAGAGCGGGGACCCGGGGCCAACGTCCTGACTTTC. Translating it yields CASSQERGPGANVLTF.

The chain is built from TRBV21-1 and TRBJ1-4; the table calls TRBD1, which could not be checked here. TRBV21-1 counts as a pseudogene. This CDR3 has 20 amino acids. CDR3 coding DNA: TGTGCCAGCAGCAAACGGGGGGGACAGGGGCCCCCGGAGGCTAATGAAAAACTGTTTTTT. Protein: CASSKRGGQGPPEANEKLFF.

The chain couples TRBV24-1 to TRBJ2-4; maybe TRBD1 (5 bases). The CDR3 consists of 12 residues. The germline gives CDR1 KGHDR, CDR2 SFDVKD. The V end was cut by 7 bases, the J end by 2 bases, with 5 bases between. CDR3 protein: CATRDTKNIQYF. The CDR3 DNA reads TGTGCCACCAGGGACACCAAAAACATTCAGTACTTC.

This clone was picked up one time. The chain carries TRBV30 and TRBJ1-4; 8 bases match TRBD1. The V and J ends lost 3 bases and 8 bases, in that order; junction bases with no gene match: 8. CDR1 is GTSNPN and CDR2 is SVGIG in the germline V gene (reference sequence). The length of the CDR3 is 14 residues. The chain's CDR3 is CAWRRQGWGEKLFF. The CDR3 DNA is TGTGCCTGGAGAAGACAGGGGTGGGGAGAAAAACTGTTTTTT. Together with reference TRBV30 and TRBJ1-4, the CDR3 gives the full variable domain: SQTIHQWPATLVQPVGSPLSLECTVEGTSNPNLYWYRQAAGRGLQLLFYSVGIGQISSEVPQNLSASRPQDRQFILSSKKLLLSDSGFYLCAWRRQGWGEKLFFGSGTQLSVL.

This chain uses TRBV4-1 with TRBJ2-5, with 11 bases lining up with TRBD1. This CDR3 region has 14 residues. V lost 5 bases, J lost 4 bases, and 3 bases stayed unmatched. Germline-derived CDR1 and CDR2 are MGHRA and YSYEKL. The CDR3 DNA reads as TGCGCCAGCAGCAAAGGACAGGGGGCAGAGACCCAGTACTTC. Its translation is CASSKGQGAETQYF.